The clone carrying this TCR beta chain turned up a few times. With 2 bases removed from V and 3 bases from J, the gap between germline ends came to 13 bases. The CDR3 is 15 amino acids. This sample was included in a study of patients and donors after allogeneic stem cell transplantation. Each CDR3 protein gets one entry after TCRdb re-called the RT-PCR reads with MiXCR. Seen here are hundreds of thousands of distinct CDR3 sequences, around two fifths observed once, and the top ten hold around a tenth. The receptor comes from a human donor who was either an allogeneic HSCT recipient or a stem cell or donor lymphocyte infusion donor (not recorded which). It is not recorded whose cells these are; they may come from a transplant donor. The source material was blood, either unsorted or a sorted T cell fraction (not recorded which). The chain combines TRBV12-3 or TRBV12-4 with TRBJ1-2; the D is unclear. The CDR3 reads CASSLFVPGHYGYTF. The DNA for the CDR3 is TGTGCCAGCAGTTTATTCGTCCCGGGCCACTATGGCTACACCTTC.